The 8 T cell receptor beta chains listed next were all sequenced from one sample in a study of T-cell memory formation after mild COVID-19. MiXCR, run by TCRdb on the 5' RACE reads, gives a single entry per CDR3 protein. Among around 310,000 distinct CDR3 sequences listed, 20% to 25% were seen once. Input material: PBMCs or a T cell subset sorted from them (not recorded which). These receptors all come from a man aged 18 to 30 who had mild COVID-19 (a few samples of this study predate the infection). Cell type and time point are not known.

This clonotype was recorded many times. One junction end does not reproduce the germline sequence, and a read error may be involved. The rearrangement uses TRBV5-1 and TRBJ2-1, with D maybe TRBD2 (6 bases). CDR3 length: 16 amino acids. The germline V gene encodes CDR1 SGHRS and CDR2 YFSETQ. CDR3 sequence (DNA): TGTGCCAGCAGCTTGGGTGCGGGAAGCTCCTACAATGAGCAGTTCTTC. Encoded protein: CASSLGAGSSYNEQFF.

The rearrangement joins TRBV7-2 to TRBJ1-4; D possibly corresponds to TRBD1 (6 bases). CDR3 length: 14 amino acids. The germline V gene has CDR1 SGHTA and CDR2 FQGNSA. Trimming removed 5 bases at V and 8 bases at J, with 15 bases between. CDR3 DNA: TGTGCCAGCAGCCCGGCCAGGGGTGAAGAAAAACTGTTTTTT. It codes for CASSPARGEEKLFF.

This chain links TRBV5-5 with TRBJ2-7; 7 positions match TRBD2. After removal of 4 bases from V and 2 bases from J, the junction contained 9 bases not matched to a gene. The CDR3 length is 15 residues. Germline CDR1 is SGHKS and CDR2 is YYEKEE (reference sequence). The chain's CDR3 is CASSLAPLAAYEQYV. The CDR3 DNA reads TGTGCCAGCAGCCTCGCACCTCTAGCGGCCTACGAGCAGTACGTC.

V usage is TRBV7-3 and J usage is TRBJ1-1, with D possibly TRBD1 on 6 matching bases. The V end lost 6 bases, the J end lost 3 bases, and 11 bases lay between the germline ends. The CDR3 has 13 amino acids. CDR1 SGHTA and CDR2 FQGTGA come from the germline V gene. DNA for the CDR3: TGTGCCAGCAGACAACAGGGCGACACTGAAGCTTTCTTT. Translated, it gives CASRQQGDTEAFF.

J is TRBJ2-5 and V is TRBV7-2; D gene unclear. The CDR3 totals 13 residues. Looked up from germline, CDR1 is SGHTA and CDR2 is FQGNSA. The V end was cut by 0 bases, the J end by 5 bases, with 7 bases between. CDR3 protein: CASSLAQVETQYF. DNA for the CDR3: TGTGCCAGCAGCTTAGCCCAAGTGGAGACCCAGTACTTC.

There are many counts of this clonotype. V is TRBV19 and J is TRBJ2-7; TRBD2 might be the D (6 bases). Trimming removed 5 bases from V and 3 bases from J, with 11 bases in between. CDR1 and CDR2 (germline): LNHDA, SQIVND (reference sequence). The CDR3 consists of 13 residues. The CDR3 DNA is TGTGCCAGTAGTGTGGGACTCCACTACGAGCAGTACGTC. Its translation is CASSVGLHYEQYV.

As DNA, the CDR3 is TGCGCCAGCAGTCAAGAGCCCCCGGGAACCTACGAGCAGTACGTC. Translating it yields CASSQEPPGTYEQYV. The rearrangement uses TRBV23-1 and TRBJ2-7; tentatively, D is TRBD2 (5 bases). TRBV23-1 is assigned to the ORF class and has an uncertain function. Between the trimmed V and J ends, which lost 2 bases and 2 bases, there was a span of 13 bases. This CDR3 spans 15 amino acids.

This chain uses TRBV6-5 with TRBJ1-5, with a possible D match to TRBD1 (5 bases). V was cut by 5 bases and J by 4 bases, with 9 bases left in between. Per germline, CDR1 MNHEY and CDR2 SVGAGI. The CDR3 extends over 13 amino acids. DNA for the CDR3: TGTGCCAGCAGTGGAGACAGAAATCAGCCCCAGCATTTT. This encodes CASSGDRNQPQHF.